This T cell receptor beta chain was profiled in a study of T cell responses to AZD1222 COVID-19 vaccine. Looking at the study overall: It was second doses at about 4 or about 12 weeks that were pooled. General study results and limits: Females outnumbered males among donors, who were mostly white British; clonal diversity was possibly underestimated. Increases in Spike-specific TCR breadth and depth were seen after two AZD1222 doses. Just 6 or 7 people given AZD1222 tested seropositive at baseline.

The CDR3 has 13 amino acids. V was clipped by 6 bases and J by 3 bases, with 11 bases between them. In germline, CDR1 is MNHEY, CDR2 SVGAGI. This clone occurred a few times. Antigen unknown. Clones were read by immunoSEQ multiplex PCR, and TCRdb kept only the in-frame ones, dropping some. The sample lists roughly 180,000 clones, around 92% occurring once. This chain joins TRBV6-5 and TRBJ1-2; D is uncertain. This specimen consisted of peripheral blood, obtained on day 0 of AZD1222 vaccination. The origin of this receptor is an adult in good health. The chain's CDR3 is CASSGRIYYGYTF. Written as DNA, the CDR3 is TGTGCCAGCAGCGGACGGATCTACTATGGCTACACCTTC.